This is a list of T cell receptor beta chains from one sample in a study of cytotoxic CD8 clonotypes in ibrutinib-treated CLL. The repertoire was sequenced with immunoSEQ multiplex PCR; TCRdb's copy has only in-frame clones and lacks some. This sample has roughly 53,000 clones, with 50% to 65% found just once. Sample: PBMCs, taken at disease progression, from a patient treated with ibrutinib. The receptor source for this set is a human donor with chronic lymphocytic leukemia. The CDR3 runs from the conserved cysteine through the conserved F or W. Fields, in order: D gene, V gene, clone size, CDR3 length, J gene, CDR3 protein, CDR3 DNA. D genes are given only for firm matches. Not every row has a clone size; where given, it reads once, few, many or a size class.

TRBD2	TRBV5-1	few	15	TRBJ2-1	CASRSPGLADNEQFF	TGCGCCAGCAGAAGTCCGGGACTAGCGGACAATGAGCAGTTCTTC
NA	TRBV2	NA	16	TRBJ1-2	CASSEAMFRPNYGYTF	TGTGCCAGCAGTGAAGCGATGTTCAGACCGAACTATGGCTACACCTTC
NA	TRBV28	few	13	TRBJ1-1	CASSLYRSTEAFF	TGTGCCAGCAGTTTATACAGGAGCACTGAAGCTTTCTTT
NA	TRBV18	NA	16	TRBJ1-4	CASSPGGGTTNEKLFF	TGTGCCAGCTCACCAGGAGGGGGAACAACTAATGAAAAACTGTTTTTT
NA	TRBV30	NA	12	TRBJ2-3	CAWSSRGYTQYF	TGTGCCTGGAGCTCCCGGGGCTATACGCAGTATTTT
NA	TRBV6-1	NA	15	TRBJ2-6	CASRYSHSGANVLTF	TGTGCCAGCAGGTACAGTCACTCTGGGGCCAACGTCCTGACTTTC
NA	TRBV28	large	18	TRBJ2-3	CASSLERLGGKSTDTQYF	TGTGCCAGCAGTTTAGAAAGGCTTGGGGGGAAAAGCACAGATACGCAGTATTTT
TRBD2	TRBV5-1	few	15	TRBJ2-1	CASSLELAGVSEQFF	TGCGCCAGCAGCTTGGAACTAGCGGGAGTTAGTGAGCAGTTCTTC
NA	TRBV30	few	15	TRBJ1-4	CAWSVPGAGNEKLFF	TGTGCCTGGAGTGTACCGGGGGCGGGTAATGAAAAACTGTTTTTT
NA	TRBV29-1	once	13	TRBJ1-1	CSALGGVNTEAFF	TGCAGCGCCCTGGGGGGGGTAAACACTGAAGCTTTCTTT
NA	TRBV19	NA	14	TRBJ1-2	CASSIAAGDYGYTF	TGTGCCAGTAGTATAGCGGCAGGAGACTATGGCTACACCTTC
TRBD1	TRBV23-1	NA	16	TRBJ1-2	CASSHPPPGTDYGYTF	TGCGCCAGCAGTCATCCCCCACCCGGGACAGACTATGGCTACACCTTC
NA	TRBV2	few	17	TRBJ2-7	CASSNPNFRDGAYEQYF	TGTGCCAGCAGCAATCCCAATTTCCGGGACGGAGCCTACGAGCAGTACTTC
NA	TRBV28	few	12	TRBJ1-1	CASSYSDSEAFF	TGTGCCAGCAGTTACTCAGATTCTGAAGCTTTCTTT
TRBD1	TRBV9	NA	13	TRBJ1-1	CASSAARGTEAFF	TGTGCCAGCAGCGCCGCCAGGGGGACTGAAGCTTTCTTT
TRBD1	TRBV14	NA	14	TRBJ1-2	CASSQRTGSYGYTF	TGTGCCAGCAGCCAGAGGACAGGGAGCTATGGCTACACCTTC
TRBD1	TRBV30	NA	15	TRBJ2-7	CAWRPPRDRAHEQYF	TGTGCCTGGAGGCCCCCACGGGACAGGGCACACGAGCAGTACTTC
NA	TRBV6-5	few	14	TRBJ2-7	CASSTVDSSYEQYF	TGTGCCAGCAGCACGGTAGACAGTTCCTACGAGCAGTACTTC
NA	TRBV28	NA	12	TRBJ2-7	CASSLFQDEQYF	TGTGCCAGCAGTTTATTCCAGGACGAGCAGTACTTC
NA	TRBV2	NA	14	TRBJ2-2	CATSVRVNTGELFF	TGTGCCACCTCGGTGAGGGTCAACACCGGGGAGCTGTTTTTT
NA	TRBV7-9	NA	15	TRBJ2-1	CASSWGGLKHNEQFF	TGTGCCAGCAGCTGGGGCGGTCTTAAGCACAATGAGCAGTTCTTC
TRBD1	TRBV29-1	NA	14	TRBJ1-2	CSVAGQGENYGYTF	TGCAGCGTTGCTGGACAGGGTGAGAACTATGGCTACACCTTC
NA	TRBV7-2	few	12	TRBJ2-3	CASSERVPTQYF	TGTGCCAGCAGCGAACGTGTGCCTACGCAGTATTTT
NA	TRBV5-6	few	13	TRBJ2-3	CASSSSSTDTQYF	TGTGCCAGCAGCAGTAGCAGCACAGATACGCAGTATTTT
NA	TRBV28	NA	14	TRBJ2-7	CASSSGTNSYEQYF	TGTGCCAGCAGTAGCGGGACAAACTCCTACGAGCAGTACTTC
NA	TRBV11-2	few	11	TRBJ1-2	CASSLSREHTF	TGTGCCAGCAGCCTGAGCCGGGAACACACCTTC
TRBD2	TRBV4-3	NA	16	TRBJ2-1	CASSQERGRADNEQFF	TGCGCCAGCAGCCAAGAGAGAGGGAGGGCCGACAATGAGCAGTTCTTC
TRBD1	TRBV6-5	NA	15	TRBJ1-6	CASSYSGTVDSPLHF	TGTGCCAGCAGTTACTCAGGGACAGTTGATTCACCCCTCCACTTT
NA	TRBV5-1	NA	15	TRBJ2-3	CASSSGTFFTDTQYF	TGCGCCAGCAGCTCCGGGACATTTTTCACAGATACGCAGTATTTT
NA	TRBV5-1	NA	14	TRBJ2-1	CASSTEVHRFGQFF	TGCGCCAGCAGTACGGAAGTTCATAGGTTTGGGCAGTTCTTC
NA	TRBV5-1	NA	15	TRBJ1-1	CASSPEGTANTEAFF	TGCGCCAGCAGCCCGGAGGGGACTGCGAACACTGAAGCTTTCTTT
TRBD1	TRBV6-1	NA	15	TRBJ1-5	CASRTGWGSNQPQHF	TGTGCCAGCAGGACAGGGTGGGGTAGCAATCAGCCCCAGCATTTT
NA	TRBV10-3	NA	13	TRBJ1-4	CAIVGRLGEKLFF	TGTGCCATCGTTGGCAGACTGGGCGAAAAACTGTTTTTT
TRBD1	TRBV4-1	NA	16	TRBJ1-5	CASSHRQGNSNQPQHF	TGCGCCAGCAGCCACAGACAGGGGAATAGCAATCAGCCCCAGCATTTT
NA	TRBV5-4	many	13	TRBJ1-1	CASSSQGRTEAFF	TGTGCCAGCAGCAGCCAGGGGCGCACTGAAGCTTTCTTT
NA	TRBV27	once	12	TRBJ2-5	CASSLSWETQYF	TGTGCCAGCAGTTTATCGTGGGAGACCCAGTACTTC
NA	TRBV7-9	NA	14	TRBJ1-2	CASSLGGDPYGYTF	TGTGCCAGCAGCTTAGGAGGGGATCCTTATGGCTACACCTTC
NA	TRBV7-9	few	11	TRBJ2-5	CASSLDRGADF	TGTGCCAGCAGCTTAGATCGGGGGGCAGACTTC
NA	TRBV19	NA	13	TRBJ2-3	CASSIDRGNTQYF	TGTGCCAGTAGTATAGATCGTGGAAATACGCAGTATTTT
TRBD1	TRBV19	NA	15	TRBJ1-5	CASRWDSYSNQPQHF	TGTGCCAGTAGATGGGACAGCTATAGCAATCAGCCCCAGCATTTT
TRBD1	TRBV9	NA	15	TRBJ2-6	CASSPGQAGANVLTF	TGTGCCAGCAGCCCCGGACAGGCCGGGGCCAACGTCCTGACTTTC
TRBD2	TRBV4-2	NA	15	TRBJ2-1	CASSQAQLADNEQFF	TGTGCCAGCAGCCAAGCTCAGCTAGCGGATAATGAGCAGTTCTTC
NA	TRBV7-9	few	12	TRBJ1-2	CASGGGGYGYTF	TGTGCCAGCGGGGGAGGTGGCTATGGCTACACCTTC
NA	TRBV11-2	NA	14	TRBJ2-7	CASSLGGVLYEQYF	TGTGCCAGCAGCTTAGGTGGGGTTTTATACGAGCAGTACTTC
TRBD1	TRBV5-1	NA	17	TRBJ2-6	CASSWSTRGTGANVLTF	TGCGCCAGCAGCTGGTCTACCAGGGGGACTGGGGCCAACGTCCTGACTTTC
TRBD2	TRBV7-7	NA	15	TRBJ2-5	CASSSSGGAVETQYF	TGTGCCAGCAGCTCGAGCGGGGGGGCAGTAGAGACCCAGTACTTC
NA	TRBV19	NA	15	TRBJ1-5	CASSIANRNNQPQHF	TGTGCCAGTAGTATAGCTAACAGAAACAATCAGCCCCAGCATTTT
TRBD1	TRBV5-8	NA	17	TRBJ1-3	CASSLAPGTGDGNTIYF	TGTGCCAGCAGCTTGGCCCCCGGGACAGGGGACGGAAACACCATATATTTT
TRBD2	TRBV7-2	once	16	TRBJ2-3	CASSLGSGGGTGTQYF	TGTGCCAGCAGCTTAGGCAGCGGGGGGGGCACGGGTACGCAGTATTTT
TRBD2	TRBV4-1	NA	16	TRBJ2-1	CASSQAGTSGSNEQFF	TGCGCCAGCAGCCAAGCGGGGACTAGCGGTAGCAATGAGCAGTTCTTC
NA	TRBV5-4	NA	14	TRBJ2-2	CASSLFSGTGELFF	TGTGCCAGCAGCTTGTTTAGCGGCACCGGGGAGCTGTTTTTT
NA	TRBV12-5	few	13	TRBJ2-5	CASGPGPSQTQYF	TGTGCTAGTGGCCCCGGGCCGAGTCAGACCCAGTACTTC
NA	TRBV7-6	NA	16	TRBJ2-1	CASSWRGGAGTNEQFF	TGTGCCAGCAGCTGGCGAGGTGGGGCGGGGACGAATGAGCAGTTCTTC
NA	TRBV4-2	medium-sized	15	TRBJ2-3	CASSQDRLASDTQYF	TGTGCCAGCAGCCAAGATAGGCTAGCCTCAGATACGCAGTATTTT
NA	TRBV19	once	11	TRBJ2-4	CASSFQNIQYF	TGTGCCAGTAGTTTCCAAAACATTCAGTACTTC
TRBD1	TRBV4-1	once	14	TRBJ2-1	CASSYGQGSNEQFF	TGCGCCAGCAGCTACGGACAGGGGTCTAATGAGCAGTTCTTC
TRBD1	TRBV19	NA	16	TRBJ2-7	CASSIGTGAISYEQYF	TGTGCCAGTAGTATCGGGACAGGGGCTATCTCCTACGAGCAGTACTTC